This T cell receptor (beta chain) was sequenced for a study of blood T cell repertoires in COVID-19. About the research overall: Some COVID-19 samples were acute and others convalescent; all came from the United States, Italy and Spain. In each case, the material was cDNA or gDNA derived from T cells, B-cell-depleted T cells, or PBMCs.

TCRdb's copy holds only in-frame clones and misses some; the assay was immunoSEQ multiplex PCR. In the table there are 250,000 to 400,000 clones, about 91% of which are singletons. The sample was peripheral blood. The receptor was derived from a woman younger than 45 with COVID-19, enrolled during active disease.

The CDR3, as DNA: TGTGCCAGCGGGGAGAATTCACCCCTCCACTTT. Its protein product is CASGENSPLHF. The genes are TRBV25-1 and TRBJ1-6; D remains unclear. Germline-derived CDR1 and CDR2 are MGHDK and SYGVNS. This CDR3 is 11 amino acids long. V lost 8 bases and J lost 7, with 6 bases in between.